Listed below are T cell receptor beta chains from one sample, sequenced in a study of cytomegalovirus exposure and HLA in healthy donors. Clones were sequenced by immunoSEQ multiplex PCR, and TCRdb holds only the in-frame ones, with some missing. The sample has roughly 100,000 clones, around 85% seen once. Input material: PBMCs. The receptors shown here come from a man aged 60-69 years in good health and CMV-seronegative. CDR3s include the opening cysteine and the closing phenylalanine or tryptophan. D genes are given only for firm matches. Only part of the rows carry a size: once, few, many, or a class if the clone is expanded.

len: 15
j_gene: TRBJ1-2
v_gene: TRBV6-5
d_gene: .
abundance: once
CDR3aa: CASSYSGGRYYGYTF
CDR3nt: TGTGCCAGCAGTTACTCAGGGGGTAGATACTATGGCTACACCTTC

len: 15
j_gene: TRBJ2-7
v_gene: TRBV4-1
d_gene: .
abundance: .
CDR3aa: CASSQGGGQAYEQYF
CDR3nt: TGCGCCAGCAGCCAAGGGGGGGGACAGGCCTACGAGCAGTACTTC

len: 11
j_gene: TRBJ2-5
v_gene: TRBV7-8
d_gene: .
abundance: .
CDR3aa: CASTTLTGQYF
CDR3nt: TGTGCCAGCACCACACTGACAGGCCAGTACTTC

len: 14
j_gene: TRBJ1-5
v_gene: TRBV5-1
d_gene: .
abundance: .
CDR3aa: CASSSEAGDQPQHF
CDR3nt: TGCGCCAGCAGCTCCGAGGCAGGGGACCAGCCCCAGCATTTT

len: 14
j_gene: TRBJ2-5
v_gene: TRBV9
d_gene: TRBD2
abundance: .
CDR3aa: CASSTSGGEQTQYF
CDR3nt: TGTGCCAGTTCGACTAGCGGGGGTGAACAGACCCAGTACTTC

len: 15
j_gene: TRBJ1-2
v_gene: TRBV14
d_gene: .
abundance: .
CDR3aa: CASSRTPRRDYGYTF
CDR3nt: TGTGCCAGCAGCCGCACCCCCAGGAGGGACTATGGCTACACCTTC

len: 13
j_gene: TRBJ2-5
v_gene: TRBV28
d_gene: .
abundance: .
CDR3aa: CASREGGLETQYF
CDR3nt: TGTGCCAGCAGGGAGGGGGGGTTGGAGACCCAGTACTTC

len: 14
j_gene: TRBJ2-2
v_gene: TRBV6-4
d_gene: TRBD1
abundance: once
CDR3aa: CASSAGTDPGELFF
CDR3nt: TGTGCCAGCAGTGCCGGGACAGACCCCGGGGAGCTGTTTTTT

len: 13
j_gene: TRBJ1-2
v_gene: TRBV7-2
d_gene: .
abundance: .
CDR3aa: CASSLVRDSGYTF
CDR3nt: TGTGCCAGCAGCTTAGTCAGGGATAGTGGCTACACCTTC

len: 14
j_gene: TRBJ1-1
v_gene: TRBV30
d_gene: .
abundance: .
CDR3aa: CAWRRQVMNTEAFF
CDR3nt: TGTGCCTGGAGGAGACAGGTCATGAACACTGAAGCTTTCTTT

len: 12
j_gene: TRBJ1-6
v_gene: TRBV13
d_gene: .
abundance: .
CDR3aa: CASSRDGAPLHF
CDR3nt: TGTGCCAGCAGCAGAGACGGGGCACCCCTCCACTTT

len: 15
j_gene: TRBJ1-4
v_gene: TRBV4-2
d_gene: .
abundance: .
CDR3aa: CASSLTRQGREKLFF
CDR3nt: TGTGCCAGCAGCTTGACCCGGCAGGGCCGGGAAAAACTGTTTTTT

len: 17
j_gene: TRBJ2-3
v_gene: TRBV4-3
d_gene: .
abundance: .
CDR3aa: CASSQQVTEPSTDTQYF
CDR3nt: TGCGCCAGCAGCCAACAGGTAACAGAACCCAGCACAGATACGCAGTATTTT

len: 15
j_gene: TRBJ2-1
v_gene: TRBV9
d_gene: TRBD2
abundance: .
CDR3aa: CASSVGSSGGGEQFF
CDR3nt: TGTGCCAGCAGCGTAGGTTCTAGCGGGGGTGGTGAGCAGTTCTTC

len: 14
j_gene: TRBJ1-1
v_gene: TRBV30
d_gene: TRBD1
abundance: .
CDR3aa: CAWRLDRRNTEAFF
CDR3nt: TGTGCCTGGAGGTTGGACAGGAGGAACACTGAAGCTTTCTTT

len: 13
j_gene: TRBJ1-2
v_gene: TRBV6-6
d_gene: .
abundance: .
CDR3aa: CASQKREGYGYTF
CDR3nt: TGTGCCAGCCAGAAAAGGGAGGGCTATGGCTACACCTTC

len: 11
j_gene: TRBJ1-4
v_gene: TRBV5-4
d_gene: .
abundance: few
CDR3aa: CASSRDEKLFF
CDR3nt: TGTGCCAGCAGTCGCGATGAAAAACTGTTTTTT

len: 14
j_gene: TRBJ1-3
v_gene: TRBV5-1
d_gene: .
abundance: once
CDR3aa: CASSLEGSGDTIYF
CDR3nt: TGCGCCAGCAGCTTGGAGGGGAGCGGGGACACCATATATTTT

len: 15
j_gene: TRBJ1-2
v_gene: TRBV7-2
d_gene: TRBD1
abundance: .
CDR3aa: CASSLVDRDIYGYTF
CDR3nt: TGTGCCAGCAGCTTAGTAGACAGGGATATCTATGGCTACACCTTC

len: 14
j_gene: TRBJ2-5
v_gene: TRBV6-5
d_gene: .
abundance: once
CDR3aa: CASSTWGQRETQYF
CDR3nt: TGTGCCAGCAGTACCTGGGGGCAGCGAGAGACCCAGTACTTC

len: 14
j_gene: TRBJ2-2
v_gene: TRBV19
d_gene: .
abundance: .
CDR3aa: CASSPPGGSGELFF
CDR3nt: TGTGCCAGTAGTCCCCCTGGAGGATCCGGGGAGCTGTTTTTT

len: 15
j_gene: TRBJ2-4
v_gene: TRBV2
d_gene: TRBD1
abundance: .
CDR3aa: CASSERGTGPSIQYF
CDR3nt: TGTGCCAGCAGTGAAAGGGGGACAGGCCCCAGCATTCAGTACTTC

len: 13
j_gene: TRBJ1-6
v_gene: TRBV12-5
d_gene: TRBD1
abundance: .
CDR3aa: CASGLTGDSPLHF
CDR3nt: TGTGCTAGTGGTTTGACAGGGGATTCACCCCTCCACTTT

len: 13
j_gene: TRBJ1-2
v_gene: TRBV2
d_gene: .
abundance: once
CDR3aa: CASSDQGIGGYTF
CDR3nt: TGTGCCAGCAGCGACCAGGGGATCGGGGGCTACACCTTC

len: 13
j_gene: TRBJ1-1
v_gene: TRBV12-5
d_gene: .
abundance: .
CDR3aa: CASGLERGTEAFF
CDR3nt: TGTGCTAGTGGTTTGGAGCGGGGCACTGAAGCTTTCTTT

len: 15
j_gene: TRBJ1-2
v_gene: TRBV19
d_gene: TRBD1
abundance: .
CDR3aa: CASSIRRDRLYGYTF
CDR3nt: TGTGCCAGTAGTATCCGGCGGGACAGGCTGTATGGCTACACCTTC

len: 17
j_gene: TRBJ1-1
v_gene: TRBV15
d_gene: TRBD1
abundance: .
CDR3aa: CATSRDRATTLNTEAFF
CDR3nt: TGTGCCACCAGCCGCGACAGGGCTACGACGTTGAACACTGAAGCTTTCTTT

len: 15
j_gene: TRBJ2-5
v_gene: TRBV2
d_gene: TRBD2
abundance: .
CDR3aa: CASVWASGAQETQYF
CDR3nt: TGTGCCAGCGTCTGGGCTAGCGGGGCCCAAGAGACCCAGTACTTC

len: 9
j_gene: TRBJ1-1
v_gene: TRBV20-1
d_gene: .
abundance: .
CDR3aa: CSAAGEAFF
CDR3nt: TGCAGTGCAGCAGGTGAAGCTTTCTTT

len: 15
j_gene: TRBJ1-5
v_gene: TRBV7-2
d_gene: TRBD1
abundance: .
CDR3aa: CASSYTGTGNQPQHF
CDR3nt: TGTGCCAGCAGCTATACCGGGACAGGGAATCAGCCCCAGCATTTT

len: 13
j_gene: TRBJ2-1
v_gene: TRBV7-7
d_gene: .
abundance: once
CDR3aa: CASSDGQVNEQFF
CDR3nt: TGTGCCAGCAGCGATGGCCAGGTGAATGAGCAGTTCTTC

len: 13
j_gene: TRBJ2-1
v_gene: TRBV5-1
d_gene: TRBD1
abundance: .
CDR3aa: CASRDRDGNEQFF
CDR3nt: TGCGCCAGCAGGGACAGGGATGGCAATGAGCAGTTCTTC

len: 16
j_gene: TRBJ2-2
v_gene: TRBV28
d_gene: TRBD2
abundance: few
CDR3aa: CASSKGTSGGTGELFF
CDR3nt: TGTGCCAGCAGTAAAGGGACTAGCGGGGGTACCGGGGAGCTGTTTTTT

len: 16
j_gene: TRBJ1-6
v_gene: TRBV5-8
d_gene: .
abundance: .
CDR3aa: CASSLFQLAGGSPLHF
CDR3nt: TGTGCCAGCAGCTTGTTTCAGCTAGCAGGAGGATCACCCCTCCACTTT

len: 15
j_gene: TRBJ2-5
v_gene: TRBV4-2
d_gene: .
abundance: .
CDR3aa: CASSPRQGAQETQYF
CDR3nt: TGTGCCAGCAGCCCTCGTCAGGGTGCGCAAGAGACCCAGTACTTC

len: 13
j_gene: TRBJ2-1
v_gene: TRBV5-5
d_gene: .
abundance: once
CDR3aa: CASSHNRQSEQFF
CDR3nt: TGTGCCAGCAGCCACAACCGACAGAGTGAGCAGTTCTTC

len: 16
j_gene: TRBJ1-3
v_gene: TRBV13
d_gene: .
abundance: .
CDR3aa: CASSLRGGFSGNTIYF
CDR3nt: TGTGCCAGCAGCTTACGGGGAGGGTTCTCTGGAAACACCATATATTTT

len: 16
j_gene: TRBJ1-6
v_gene: TRBV19
d_gene: TRBD1
abundance: .
CDR3aa: CASSDRTGSYNSPLHF
CDR3nt: TGTGCCAGTAGTGACCGGACAGGTAGCTATAATTCACCCCTCCACTTT

len: 17
j_gene: TRBJ2-3
v_gene: TRBV7-9
d_gene: TRBD2
abundance: .
CDR3aa: CASSPLGASGFRDTQYF
CDR3nt: TGTGCCAGCAGCCCGCTGGGGGCTAGCGGGTTCAGGGATACGCAGTATTTT

len: 15
j_gene: TRBJ2-2
v_gene: TRBV30
d_gene: .
abundance: .
CDR3aa: CAWSAGQPGTGELFF
CDR3nt: TGTGCCTGGAGTGCGGGTCAACCGGGGACCGGGGAGCTGTTTTTT

len: 16
j_gene: TRBJ2-3
v_gene: TRBV6-5
d_gene: TRBD1
abundance: .
CDR3aa: CASSLWTGRGTDTQYF
CDR3nt: TGTGCCAGCAGTTTGTGGACAGGGCGAGGAACAGATACGCAGTATTTT